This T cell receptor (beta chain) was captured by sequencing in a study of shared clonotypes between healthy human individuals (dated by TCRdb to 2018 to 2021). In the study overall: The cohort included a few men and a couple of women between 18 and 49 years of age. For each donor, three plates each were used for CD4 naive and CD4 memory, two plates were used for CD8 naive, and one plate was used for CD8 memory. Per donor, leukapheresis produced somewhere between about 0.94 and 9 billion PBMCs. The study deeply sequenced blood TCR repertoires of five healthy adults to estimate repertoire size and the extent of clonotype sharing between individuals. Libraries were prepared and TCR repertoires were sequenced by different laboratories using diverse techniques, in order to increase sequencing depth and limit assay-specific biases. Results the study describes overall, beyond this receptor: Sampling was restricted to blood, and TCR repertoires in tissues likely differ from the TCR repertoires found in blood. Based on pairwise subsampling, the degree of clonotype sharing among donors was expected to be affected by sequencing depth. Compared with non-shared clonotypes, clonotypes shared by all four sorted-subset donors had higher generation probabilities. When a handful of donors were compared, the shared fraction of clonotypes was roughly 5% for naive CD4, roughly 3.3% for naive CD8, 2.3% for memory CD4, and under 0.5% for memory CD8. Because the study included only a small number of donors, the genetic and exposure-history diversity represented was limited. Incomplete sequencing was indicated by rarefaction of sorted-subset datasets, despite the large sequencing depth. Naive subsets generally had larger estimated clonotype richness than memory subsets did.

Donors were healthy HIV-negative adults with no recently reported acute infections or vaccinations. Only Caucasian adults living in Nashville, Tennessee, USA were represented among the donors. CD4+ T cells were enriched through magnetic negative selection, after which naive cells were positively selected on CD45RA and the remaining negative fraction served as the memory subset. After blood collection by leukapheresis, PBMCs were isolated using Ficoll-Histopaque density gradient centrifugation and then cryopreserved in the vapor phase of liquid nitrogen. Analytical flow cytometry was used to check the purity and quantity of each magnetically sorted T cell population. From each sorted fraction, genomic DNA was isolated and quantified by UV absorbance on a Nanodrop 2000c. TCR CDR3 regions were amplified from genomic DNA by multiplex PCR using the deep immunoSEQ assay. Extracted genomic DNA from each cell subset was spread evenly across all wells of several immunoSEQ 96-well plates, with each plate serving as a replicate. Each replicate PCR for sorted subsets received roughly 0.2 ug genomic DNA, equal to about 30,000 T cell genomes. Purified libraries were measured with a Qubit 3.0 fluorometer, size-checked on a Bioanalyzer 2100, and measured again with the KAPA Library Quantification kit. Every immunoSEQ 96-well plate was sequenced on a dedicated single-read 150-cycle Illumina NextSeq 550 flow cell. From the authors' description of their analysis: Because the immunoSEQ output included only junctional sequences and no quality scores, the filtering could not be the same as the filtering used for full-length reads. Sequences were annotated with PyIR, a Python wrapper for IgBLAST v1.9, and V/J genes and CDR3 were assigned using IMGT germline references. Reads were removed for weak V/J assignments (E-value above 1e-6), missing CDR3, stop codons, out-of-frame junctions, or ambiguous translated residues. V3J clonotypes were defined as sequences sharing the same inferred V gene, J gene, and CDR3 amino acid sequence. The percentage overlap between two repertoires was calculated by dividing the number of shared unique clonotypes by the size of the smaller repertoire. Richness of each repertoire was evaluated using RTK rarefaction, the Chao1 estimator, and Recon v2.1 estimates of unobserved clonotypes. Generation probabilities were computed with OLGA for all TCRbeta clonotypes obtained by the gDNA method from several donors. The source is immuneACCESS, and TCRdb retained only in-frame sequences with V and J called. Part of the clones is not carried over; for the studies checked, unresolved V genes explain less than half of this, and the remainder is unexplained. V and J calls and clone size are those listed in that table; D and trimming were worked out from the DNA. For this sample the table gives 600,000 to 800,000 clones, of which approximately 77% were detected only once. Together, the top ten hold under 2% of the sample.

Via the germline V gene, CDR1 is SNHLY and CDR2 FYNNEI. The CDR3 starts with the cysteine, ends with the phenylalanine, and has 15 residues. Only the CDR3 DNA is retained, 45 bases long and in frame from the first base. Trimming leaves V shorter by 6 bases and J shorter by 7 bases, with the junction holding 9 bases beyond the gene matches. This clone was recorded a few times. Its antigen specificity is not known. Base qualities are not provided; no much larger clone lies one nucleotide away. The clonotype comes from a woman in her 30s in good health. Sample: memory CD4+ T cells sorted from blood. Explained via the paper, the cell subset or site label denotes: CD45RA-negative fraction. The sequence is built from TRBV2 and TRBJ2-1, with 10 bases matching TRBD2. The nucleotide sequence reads TGTGCCAGCAGCTTAGCGGGAGGTGTCGTTAATGAGCAGTTCTTC. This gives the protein CASSLAGGVVNEQFF. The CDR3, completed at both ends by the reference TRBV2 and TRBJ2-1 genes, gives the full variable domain EPEVTQTPSHQVTQMGQEVILRCVPISNHLYFYWYRQILGQKVEFLVSFYNNEISEKSEIFDDQFSVERPDGSNFTLKIRSTKLEDSAMYFCASSLAGGVVNEQFFGPGTRLTVL.